Described below is a single TCR beta chain sequence and its context. The sample originates from a study of tumor-infiltrating lymphocytes in oesophageal squamous cell carcinoma. TCRdb processed the PCR reads anew with MiXCR; each CDR3 protein has one entry. The sample has roughly 14,000 distinct CDR3 sequences; approximately 50% are singletons. Germline V gives CDR1 SGHAT, CDR2 FQDESV (reference sequence). This CDR3 is 12 amino acids long. The clonotype was recovered from a male donor with esophageal squamous cell carcinoma. The sample comprised esophageal tumor tissue. The V gene is TRBV11-1, the J gene TRBJ2-6; D possibly corresponds to TRBD1 (5 bases). The last part of the DNA fits TRBJ2-1 better; the J call may be wrong. CDR3 region: CASSRTGNEQFF. CDR3 DNA sequence: TGTGCCAGCAGCCGTACAGGAAATGAGCAGTTCTTC.